This entry lists 31 T cell receptor beta chains sequenced from one sample in a study of naive and memory T cell subsets. Both TRBC1 and TRBC2 were covered by a beta constant-region primer of two equimolar oligonucleotides. TCRdb called the UMI-ligation and nested PCR reads again in MiXCR, with one record for every CDR3 protein. The sample holds 140,000 to 150,000 distinct CDR3 sequences, about a sixth seen once. The material sequenced was naive CD4+ T cells from blood. These receptors all come from a human donor in good health.

The table lists this clonotype with a count of one. The V and J genes are TRBV6-6 and TRBJ1-2; 9 bases are shared with TRBD1. The trim removed 2 bases at V and 6 bases at J, leaving 4 bases unmatched. The CDR3 runs to 14 residues. The germline V gene has CDR1 MNHNY and CDR2 SVGAGI (reference sequence). The DNA of the CDR3 is TGTGCCAGCAGTTACGGACAGGGGAACCATGGCTACACCTTC. It yields the protein CASSYGQGNHGYTF.

The chain carries TRBV5-1 and TRBJ2-7; tentative D call: TRBD2 (7 bases). From germline, CDR1 is SGHRS and CDR2 YFSETQ. Trimming stripped 7 bases from V and 5 bases from J, with 16 bases between. The CDR3 is made up of 13 amino acids. CDR3 in DNA: TGCGCCAGCGGAATGGGGGGGCCGGACGAGCAGTACTTC. Its translation: CASGMGGPDEQYF. Full variable domain (remainder filled in from reference TRBV5-1 and TRBJ2-7): KAGVTQTPRYLIKTRGQQVTLSCSPISGHRSVSWYQQTPGQGLQFLFEYFSETQRNKGNFPGRFSGRQFSNSRSEMNVSTLELGDSALYLCASGMGGPDEQYFGPGTRLTVT.

This clonotype has a single count. Possible read error: a much larger clone is one base away. The chain is built from TRBV30 and TRBJ1-6; D unresolved. V was pared by 0 bases and J by 7 bases, with 13 bases between. Germline V lookup: CDR1 GTSNPN, CDR2 SVGIG (reference sequence). This CDR3 has 15 residues. DNA of the CDR3: TGTGCCTGGAGTGTATCATGGTCCAGGAATTCACCCCTCCACTTT. Protein sequence: CAWSVSWSRNSPLHF.

This clonotype was found a few times. The chain carries TRBV5-1 and TRBJ1-2; possibly TRBD1 for D (5 bases). This CDR3 region has 15 residues. Germline V gene lookup returns CDR1 SGHRS and CDR2 YFSETQ. With 4 bases removed from V and 4 bases from J, the gap between germline ends came to 17 bases. The CDR3 coding sequence is TGCGCCAGCAGCCTGACAGCTACTGATACCTATGGCTACACCTTC. Translating it yields CASSLTATDTYGYTF.

This clonotype turned up a few times. The rearrangement links TRBV29-1 to TRBJ2-5; D assignment may be TRBD1 or TRBD2 (5 bases each). Germline lookup yields CDR1 SQVTM and CDR2 ANQGSEA. Deletions cut 0 bases from V and 0 bases from J, with 14 bases between. The CDR3 loop spans 16 amino acids. As DNA, the CDR3 is TGCAGCGTTGAAGATCGGGGACGATCCGACCAAGAGACCCAGTACTTC. It is translated as CSVEDRGRSDQETQYF. Together with reference TRBV29-1 and TRBJ2-5, the CDR3 gives the full variable domain: SAVISQKPSRDICQRGTSLTIQCQVDSQVTMMFWYRQQPGQSLTLIATANQGSEATYESGFVIDKFPISRPNLTFSTLTVSNMSPEDSSIYLCSVEDRGRSDQETQYFGPGTRLLVL.

This chain uses TRBV5-1 with TRBJ1-1; TRBD1 might be the D (6 bases). There are 13 residues in the CDR3. Trimming shortened V by 2 bases and J by 5 bases, and 10 bases separated the two germline ends. Germline V gene sequence: CDR1 SGHRS, CDR2 YFSETQ. CDR3 amino acids: CASSFTGATEAFF. As DNA, the CDR3 is TGCGCCAGCAGCTTCACGGGGGCAACTGAAGCTTTCTTT. The whole variable domain, remainder taken from reference TRBV5-1 and TRBJ1-1, is KAGVTQTPRYLIKTRGQQVTLSCSPISGHRSVSWYQQTPGQGLQFLFEYFSETQRNKGNFPGRFSGRQFSNSRSEMNVSTLELGDSALYLCASSFTGATEAFFGQGTRLTVV.

The sample holds many counts of this clonotype. The J gene is TRBJ2-7, the V gene TRBV7-9; 8 positions agree with TRBD1. Germline V gene data show CDR1 as SEHNR and CDR2 as FQNEAQ (reference sequence). The trim removed 4 bases at V and 1 base at J, leaving 3 bases unmatched. The CDR3 length is 14 residues. The CDR3 coding sequence is TGTGCCAGCAGCTCCGACAGGGGATCCTACGAGCAGTACTTC. It translates to CASSSDRGSYEQYF.

This chain uses TRBV7-9 with TRBJ2-7; 11 nucleotides match TRBD1. The trim removed 6 bases at V and 2 bases at J, leaving 6 bases unmatched. The CDR3 loop spans 15 amino acids. The V gene's germline CDR1 is SEHNR and CDR2 FQNEAQ (reference sequence). The DNA of the CDR3 is TGTGCCAGCAGAGCCGGGACAGGGGGACCCTACGAGCAGTACTTC. Translating it yields CASRAGTGGPYEQYF. Combining the CDR3 with reference TRBV7-9 and TRBJ2-7 gives the whole variable domain DTGVSQNPRHKITKRGQNVTFRCDPISEHNRLYWYRQTLGQGPEFLTYFQNEAQLEKSRLLSDRFSAERPKGSFSTLEIQRTEQGDSAMYLCASRAGTGGPYEQYFGPGTRLTVT.

The table lists this clonotype with many counts. This sequence joins TRBV6-2 or TRBV6-3 and TRBJ2-3; D gene unclear. Germline CDR1 MNHEY, CDR2 SVGEGT. The length of the CDR3 is 15 residues. Trimming stripped 6 bases from V and 2 bases from J, with 15 bases between. For the CDR3, the DNA is TGTGCCAGCAGCCCTGTGGGCAGGTACACAGATACGCAGTATTTT. Amino acid sequence: CASSPVGRYTDTQYF.

This clonotype has a count of ten or more. V and J are TRBV12-3 or TRBV12-4 and TRBJ2-7; the D is unclear. The CDR3 totals 13 residues. Trimming removed 6 bases from V and 3 bases from J, with 12 bases in between. The CDR3, as DNA: TGTGCCAGCAGCCTTCATACGGGCTACGAGCAGTACTTC. Protein: CASSLHTGYEQYF.

This clonotype turned up a few times. The chain has TRBV28 and TRBJ2-5; D is uncertain. Trimming cost V 9 bases and J 1 base, with 9 bases left between them. The CDR3 is 12 amino acids. In germline, CDR1 is MDHEN, CDR2 SYDVKM. CDR3 nucleotides: TGTGCCAGTCGGCCGGGCCAAGAGACCCAGTACTTC. It yields the protein CASRPGQETQYF.

The chain uses TRBV7-2 and TRBJ2-3, with 12 nucleotides matching TRBD2. The V segment lost 1 base and the J segment 5 bases; nucleotides outside the gene matches: 4. The CDR3 sequence is 16 residues long. Germline lookup yields CDR1 SGHTA and CDR2 FQGNSA. In nucleotides, the CDR3 is TGTGCCAGCAGCTTAGGGCTAGCGGGAGGGGAAGATACGCAGTATTTT. It translates to CASSLGLAGGEDTQYF.

This clonotype has only one observation. The chain links TRBV27 to TRBJ2-7; D tentatively reads TRBD1 or TRBD2 (5 bases each). Germline CDR1 is MNHEY and CDR2 is SMNVEV (reference sequence). This CDR3 is 15 amino acids long. Trimming shortened V by 6 bases and J by 1 base, and 16 bases separated the two germline ends. This chain's CDR3 is CASSAADTKSYEQYF. The CDR3 DNA follows: TGTGCCAGCAGCGCAGCGGACACTAAGTCCTACGAGCAGTACTTC.

The rearrangement uses TRBV20-1 and TRBJ2-7; possible D gene TRBD1, 6 bases. V was trimmed by 5 bases and J by 4 bases, leaving 12 bases between them. CDR1 DFQATT and CDR2 SNEGSKA come from the germline V gene (reference sequence). The CDR3 consists of 12 residues. The CDR3 sequence: CSAADRPYEQYF. CDR3 nucleotide sequence: TGCAGTGCTGCGGACAGACCGTACGAGCAGTACTTC.

This clonotype has more than one count but fewer than ten. V is TRBV5-1 and J is TRBJ2-3; no reliable D call. V shed 5 bases and J shed 5 bases, with 12 bases lying between them. The CDR3 totals 13 residues. Looked up from germline, CDR1 is SGHRS and CDR2 is YFSETQ. In DNA, the CDR3 is TGCGCCAGCAGAAACCCTTTGGTAGATACGCAGTATTTT. Translation gives CASRNPLVDTQYF.

This clonotype came up a few times. The rearrangement joins TRBV7-8 to TRBJ2-3; the match to TRBD2 covers 7 bases. V lost 3 bases and J lost 4; bases outside the gene matches: 10. The germline V gene has CDR1 SGHVS and CDR2 FQNEAQ. The CDR3 has 16 residues. The CDR3: CASSFRPNGGSDTQYF. DNA for the CDR3: TGTGCCAGCAGCTTTCGACCAAACGGGGGGTCAGATACGCAGTATTTT.

In its sample, this clonotype was seen a few times. The chain recombines TRBV2 with TRBJ2-2; 7 bases map to TRBD1. The V gene's germline CDR1 is SNHLY and CDR2 FYNNEI. Trimming took 10 bases from V and 4 from J; bases not matched to a gene: 15. The CDR3 consists of 16 residues. The CDR3 is CANTQHDRESTGELFF. For the CDR3, the DNA is TGTGCCAACACACAGCACGACAGGGAAAGCACCGGGGAGCTGTTTTTT.

This clonotype was seen ten or more times. This chain joins TRBV29-1 and TRBJ2-6; no clear D. The ends were cut back, 6 bases at V and 0 bases at J, with 6 bases in the middle. The CDR3 is 13 amino acids. The germline V gene encodes CDR1 SQVTM and CDR2 ANQGSEA. Here the CDR3 DNA reads TGCAGCGTCAGCTACTCTGGGGCCAACGTCCTGACTTTC. It specifies CSVSYSGANVLTF. The variable domain in full, with the rest retrieved from reference TRBV29-1 and TRBJ2-6, is SAVISQKPSRDICQRGTSLTIQCQVDSQVTMMFWYRQQPGQSLTLIATANQGSEATYESGFVIDKFPISRPNLTFSTLTVSNMSPEDSSIYLCSVSYSGANVLTFGAGSRLTVL.

The V and J genes are TRBV29-1 and TRBJ2-5; no definite D call. Germline CDR1 is SQVTM and CDR2 is ANQGSEA. With 8 bases removed from V and 3 bases from J, the gap between germline ends came to 4 bases. The CDR3 is 9 amino acids. The CDR3 DNA is TGCAGCACAGAAGAGACCCAGTACTTC. This gives the protein CSTEETQYF.

V gene TRBV30 combines with J gene TRBJ1-2; D is unclear. Trimming cost V 5 bases and J 4 bases, with 8 bases left between them. Germline lookup yields CDR1 GTSNPN and CDR2 SVGIG (reference sequence). This CDR3 region has 11 residues. CDR3 loop: CAWGSAYGYTF. The CDR3 region has the DNA TGTGCCTGGGGATCGGCCTATGGCTACACCTTC.

The chain recombines TRBV12-3 or TRBV12-4 with TRBJ1-1; 8 bases are shared with TRBD1. V shed 4 bases and J 6 bases; nucleotides not matched to a gene: 7. The CDR3 has 14 amino acids. In nucleotides, the CDR3 is TGTGCCAGCAGTTCCCTCAGGGGGCCGGCTGAAGCTTTCTTT. Protein: CASSSLRGPAEAFF.

This clonotype was detected only a few times. The chain couples TRBV3-1 to TRBJ2-1, with D perhaps matching TRBD1 (6 bases). With 3 bases removed from V and 6 bases from J, the gap between germline ends came to 15 bases. The germline V gene encodes CDR1 LGHDT and CDR2 YNNKEL (reference sequence). The CDR3 is 15 residues long. CDR3 loop: CASSHGGPTSNEQFF. The CDR3 DNA sequence: TGTGCCAGCAGCCATGGGGGCCCCACGAGCAATGAGCAGTTCTTC.

The V call is TRBV24-1, the J call TRBJ2-5, with D maybe TRBD1 (6 bases). Per germline, CDR1 KGHDR and CDR2 SFDVKD. V was shortened by 8 bases and J by 0 bases, with 6 bases between the two germline ends. The CDR3 is 12 amino acids. This chain's CDR3 is CATTGDQETQYF. The CDR3 DNA reads TGTGCCACCACAGGGGACCAAGAGACCCAGTACTTC.

The chain recombines TRBV7-9 with TRBJ2-5; D gene ambiguous. CDR3 length: 14 amino acids. The germline gives CDR1 SEHNR, CDR2 FQNEAQ (reference sequence). With 1 base removed from V and 5 bases from J, the gap between germline ends came to 11 bases. CDR3 protein: CASSLGPIMETQYF. The CDR3 DNA reads as TGTGCCAGCAGCTTAGGTCCTATTATGGAGACCCAGTACTTC.

This clonotype showed up just a few times. The chain combines TRBV7-9 with TRBJ2-3; no clear D gene. Germline lookup yields CDR1 SEHNR and CDR2 FQNEAQ (reference sequence). The CDR3 runs 13 residues. V lost 2 bases and J lost 3, with 6 bases in between. This CDR3 is CASSLSQTDTQYF. CDR3 nucleotide sequence: TGTGCCAGCAGCTTATCGCAGACAGATACGCAGTATTTT.

The CDR3 DNA sequence: TGTGCCAGCAGCCGGGACCGCGGTACGGGTAATTCACCCCTCCACTTT. Translated, it gives CASSRDRGTGNSPLHF. The chain uses TRBV5-6 and TRBJ1-6; the D gene is possibly TRBD1 (5 bases). The CDR3 totals 16 residues. The V end lost 4 bases, the J end lost 6 bases, and 17 bases lay between the germline ends. CDR1 is SGHDT, CDR2 YYEEEE, per germline.

This clonotype was seen only a few times. The rearrangement joins TRBV5-4 to TRBJ2-5; TRBD2 is a possible D gene (6 bases). The V end lost 4 bases, the J end lost 3 bases, and 10 bases lay between the germline ends. Germline V lookup: CDR1 SGHNT, CDR2 YYREEE (reference sequence). The CDR3 is made up of 13 amino acids. CDR3 nucleotide sequence: TGTGCCAGCAGCCCCGGGGGAGAAGAGACCCAGTACTTC. This codes for CASSPGGEETQYF. Variable domain in full (rest from reference TRBV5-4 and TRBJ2-5): ETGVTQSPTHLIKTRGQQVTLRCSSQSGHNTVSWYQQALGQGPQFIFQYYREEENGRGNFPPRFSGLQFPNYSSELNVNALELDDSALYLCASSPGGEETQYFGPGTRLLVL.

V gene TRBV10-3 combines with J gene TRBJ1-5; D not resolved. Per the germline V gene, CDR1 is ENHRY and CDR2 is SYGVKD. The V gene lost 4 bases and the J gene lost 4 bases, with 8 bases spanning the gap. The CDR3 covers 13 residues. The CDR3 nucleotides read TGTGCCATCAGTGCTCTGCTTAATCAGCCCCAGCATTTT. It is translated as CAISALLNQPQHF.

This clonotype was seen only a few times. This chain connects TRBV7-9 to TRBJ2-3; either TRBD1 or TRBD2 may fit D (5 bases each). V was trimmed by 2 bases and J by 0 bases, leaving 9 bases between them. The CDR3 totals 15 residues. Germline assignment: CDR1 SEHNR and CDR2 FQNEAQ (reference sequence). The CDR3 sequence: CASSLWGGSTDTQYF. The CDR3 nucleotides read TGTGCCAGCAGCTTATGGGGCGGGAGCACAGATACGCAGTATTTT.

There are a few counts of this clonotype. The chain uses TRBV20-1 and TRBJ2-4; D may be TRBD1 or TRBD2 (6 bases each). The CDR3 loop spans 13 amino acids. V was pared by 6 bases and J by 9 bases, with 18 bases between. In germline, CDR1 is DFQATT, CDR2 SNEGSKA (reference sequence). The CDR3 spells CSARPAKGGIQYF. The CDR3 region has the DNA TGCAGTGCCCGCCCGGCTAAGGGGGGCATTCAGTACTTC.

This clonotype appeared a few times. The V call is TRBV11-2, the J call TRBJ2-3; possible D gene TRBD2, 6 bases. Germline V gene data show CDR1 as SGHAT and CDR2 as FQNNGV. CDR3 length equals 16 residues. V was trimmed by 4 bases and J by 0 bases, leaving 14 bases between them. CDR3 in amino acids: CASSSAGTSSTDTQYF. The DNA of the CDR3 is TGTGCCAGCAGCTCGGCGGGGACTTCAAGCACAGATACGCAGTATTTT.